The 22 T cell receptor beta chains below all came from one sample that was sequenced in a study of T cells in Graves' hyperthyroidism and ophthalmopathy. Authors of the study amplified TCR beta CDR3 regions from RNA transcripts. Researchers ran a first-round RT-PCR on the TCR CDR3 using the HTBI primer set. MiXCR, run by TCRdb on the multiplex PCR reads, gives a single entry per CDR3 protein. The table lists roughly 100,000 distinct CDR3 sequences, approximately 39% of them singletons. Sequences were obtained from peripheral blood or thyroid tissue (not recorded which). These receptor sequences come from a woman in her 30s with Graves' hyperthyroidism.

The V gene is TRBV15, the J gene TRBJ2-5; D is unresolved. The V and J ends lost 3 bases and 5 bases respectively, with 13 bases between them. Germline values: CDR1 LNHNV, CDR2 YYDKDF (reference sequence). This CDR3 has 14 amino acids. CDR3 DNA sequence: TGTGCCACCAGCAGTGAAGGATTGGGGGAGACCCAGTACTTC. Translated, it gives CATSSEGLGETQYF.

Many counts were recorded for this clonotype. The CDR3 reads CASSLFTDGASGLFF. The CDR3 DNA is TGTGCCAGCAGCCTCTTTACGGACGGAGCTTCGGGACTGTTTTTT. The chain is built from TRBV12-3 or TRBV12-4 and TRBJ1-4, with D unresolved. The germline V and J ends were trimmed by 6 bases and 13 bases, with 24 bases remaining between them. The CDR3 is 15 amino acids.

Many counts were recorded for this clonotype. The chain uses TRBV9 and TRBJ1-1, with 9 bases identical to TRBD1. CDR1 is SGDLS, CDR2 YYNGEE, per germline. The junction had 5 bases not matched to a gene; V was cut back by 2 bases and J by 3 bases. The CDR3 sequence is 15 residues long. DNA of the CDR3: TGTGCCAGCAGCGTTTCGGGACAGGGTCACACTGAAGCTTTCTTT. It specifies CASSVSGQGHTEAFF.

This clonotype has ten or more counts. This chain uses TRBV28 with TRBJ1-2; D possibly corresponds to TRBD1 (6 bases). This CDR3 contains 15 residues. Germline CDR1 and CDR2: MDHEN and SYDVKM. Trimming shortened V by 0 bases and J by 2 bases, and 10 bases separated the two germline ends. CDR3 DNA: TGTGCCAGCAGTTTATGGGGGGCGCGCAACTATGGCTACACCTTC. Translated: CASSLWGARNYGYTF.

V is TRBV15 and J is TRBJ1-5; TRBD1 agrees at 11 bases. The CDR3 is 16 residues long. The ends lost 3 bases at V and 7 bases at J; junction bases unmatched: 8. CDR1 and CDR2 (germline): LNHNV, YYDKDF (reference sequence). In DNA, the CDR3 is TGTGCCACCAGCAGTGGGGACAGGGGGGATCGGCAGCCCCAGCATTTT. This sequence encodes CATSSGDRGDRQPQHF.

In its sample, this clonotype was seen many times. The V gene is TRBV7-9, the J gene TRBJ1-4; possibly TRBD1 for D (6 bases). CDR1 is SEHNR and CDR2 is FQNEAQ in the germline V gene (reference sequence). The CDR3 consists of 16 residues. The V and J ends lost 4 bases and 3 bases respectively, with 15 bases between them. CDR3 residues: CASSSPVGAANEKLFF. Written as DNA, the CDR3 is TGTGCCAGCAGCTCACCCGTGGGGGCAGCTAATGAAAAACTGTTTTTT. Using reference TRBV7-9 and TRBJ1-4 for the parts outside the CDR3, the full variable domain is DTGVSQNPRHKITKRGQNVTFRCDPISEHNRLYWYRQTLGQGPEFLTYFQNEAQLEKSRLLSDRFSAERPKGSFSTLEIQRTEQGDSAMYLCASSSPVGAANEKLFFGSGTQLSVL.

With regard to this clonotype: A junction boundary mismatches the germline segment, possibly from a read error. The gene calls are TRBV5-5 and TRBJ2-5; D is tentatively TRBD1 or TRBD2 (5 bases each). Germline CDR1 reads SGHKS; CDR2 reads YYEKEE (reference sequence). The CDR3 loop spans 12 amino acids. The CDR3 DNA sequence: TGCGCCAGCAGGGCAGAGGGAGAGACCCAGTACTTC. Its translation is CASRAEGETQYF.

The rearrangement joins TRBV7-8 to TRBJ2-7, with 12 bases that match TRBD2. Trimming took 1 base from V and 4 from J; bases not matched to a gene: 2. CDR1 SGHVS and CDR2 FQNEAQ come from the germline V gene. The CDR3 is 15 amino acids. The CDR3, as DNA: TGTGCCAGCAGCTTAGGGACTAGCGGGGATTACGAGCAGTACTTC. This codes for CASSLGTSGDYEQYF. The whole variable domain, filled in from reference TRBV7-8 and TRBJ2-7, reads GAGVSQSPRYKVAKRGQDVALRCDPISGHVSLFWYQQALGQGPEFLTYFQNEAQLDKSGLPSDRFFAERPEGSVSTLKIQRTQQEDSAVYLCASSLGTSGDYEQYFGPGTRLTVT.

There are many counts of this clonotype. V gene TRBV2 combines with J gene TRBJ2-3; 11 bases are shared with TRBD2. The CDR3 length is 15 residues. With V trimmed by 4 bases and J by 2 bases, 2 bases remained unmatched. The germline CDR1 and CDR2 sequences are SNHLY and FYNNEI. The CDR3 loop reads CASSGSGRATDTQYF. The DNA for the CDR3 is TGTGCCAGCAGTGGTAGCGGGAGGGCCACAGATACGCAGTATTTT.

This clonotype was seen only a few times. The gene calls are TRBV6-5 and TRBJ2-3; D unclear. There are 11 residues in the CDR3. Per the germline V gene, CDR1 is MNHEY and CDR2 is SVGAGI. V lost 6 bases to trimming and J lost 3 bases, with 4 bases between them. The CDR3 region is CASRVTDTQYF. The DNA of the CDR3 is TGTGCCAGCAGGGTTACAGATACGCAGTATTTT.

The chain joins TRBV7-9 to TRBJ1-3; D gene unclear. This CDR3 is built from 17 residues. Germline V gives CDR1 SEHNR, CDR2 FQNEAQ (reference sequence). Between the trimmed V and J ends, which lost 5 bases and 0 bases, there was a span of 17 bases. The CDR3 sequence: CASSRVMGMSSGNTIYF. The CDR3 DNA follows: TGTGCCAGCAGCCGAGTTATGGGGATGAGCTCTGGAAACACCATATATTTT.

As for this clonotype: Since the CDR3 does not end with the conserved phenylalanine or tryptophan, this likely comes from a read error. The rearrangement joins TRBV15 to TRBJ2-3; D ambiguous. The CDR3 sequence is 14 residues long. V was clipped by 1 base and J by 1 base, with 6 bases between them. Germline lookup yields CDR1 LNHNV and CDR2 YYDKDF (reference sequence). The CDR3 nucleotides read TGTGCCACCAGCAGAGCTAGGCGCACAGATACGCAGTATTCA. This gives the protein CATSRARRTDTQYS.

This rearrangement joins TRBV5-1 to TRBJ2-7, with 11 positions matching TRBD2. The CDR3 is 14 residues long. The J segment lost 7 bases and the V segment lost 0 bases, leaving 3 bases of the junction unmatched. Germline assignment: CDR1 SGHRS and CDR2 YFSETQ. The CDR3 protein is CASSLGLAGLEQYF. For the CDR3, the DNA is TGCGCCAGCAGCTTGGGACTAGCGGGATTGGAGCAGTACTTC.

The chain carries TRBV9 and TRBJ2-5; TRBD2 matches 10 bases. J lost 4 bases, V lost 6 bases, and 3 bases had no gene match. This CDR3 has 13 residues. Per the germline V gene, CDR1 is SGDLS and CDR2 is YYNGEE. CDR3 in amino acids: CASTTSGAETQYF. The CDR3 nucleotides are TGTGCCAGCACAACTAGCGGGGCAGAGACCCAGTACTTC.

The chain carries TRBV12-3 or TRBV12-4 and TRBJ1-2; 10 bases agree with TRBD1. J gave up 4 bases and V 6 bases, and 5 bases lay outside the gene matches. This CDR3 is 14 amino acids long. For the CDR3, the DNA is TGTGCCAGCAGGGGGACAGGGGCACGCTATGGCTACACCTTC. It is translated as CASRGTGARYGYTF.

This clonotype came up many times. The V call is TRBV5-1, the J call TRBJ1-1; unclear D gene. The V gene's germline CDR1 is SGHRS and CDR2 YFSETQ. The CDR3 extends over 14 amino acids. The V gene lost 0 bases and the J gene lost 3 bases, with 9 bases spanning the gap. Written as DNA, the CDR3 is TGCGCCAGCAGCTTGGGGCAGACGTACACTGAAGCTTTCTTT. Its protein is CASSLGQTYTEAFF.

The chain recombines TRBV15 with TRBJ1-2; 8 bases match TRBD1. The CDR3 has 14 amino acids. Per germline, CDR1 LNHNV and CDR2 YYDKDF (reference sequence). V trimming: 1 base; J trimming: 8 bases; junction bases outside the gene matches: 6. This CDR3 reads CATSRGTGHQGYTF. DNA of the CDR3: TGTGCCACCAGCAGAGGGACAGGGCATCAAGGCTACACCTTC.

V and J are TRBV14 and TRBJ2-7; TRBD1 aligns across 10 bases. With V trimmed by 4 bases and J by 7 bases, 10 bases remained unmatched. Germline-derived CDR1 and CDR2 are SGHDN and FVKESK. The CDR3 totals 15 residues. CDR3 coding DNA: TGTGCCAGCAGCCTCGACAGGGGGCTCACCGGGGAGCAGTACTTC. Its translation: CASSLDRGLTGEQYF.

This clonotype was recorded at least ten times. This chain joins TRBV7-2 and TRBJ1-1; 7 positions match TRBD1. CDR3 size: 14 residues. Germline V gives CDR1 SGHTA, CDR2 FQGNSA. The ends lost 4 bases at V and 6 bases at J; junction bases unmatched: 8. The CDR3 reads CASSSTGNEAEAFF. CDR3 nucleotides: TGTGCCAGCAGCTCGACAGGGAATGAGGCTGAAGCTTTCTTT. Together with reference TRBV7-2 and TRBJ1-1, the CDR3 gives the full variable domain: GAGVSQSPSNKVTEKGKDVELRCDPISGHTALYWYRQSLGQGLEFLIYFQGNSAPDKSGLPSDRFSAERTGGSVSTLTIQRTQQEDSAVYLCASSSTGNEAEAFFGQGTRLTVV.

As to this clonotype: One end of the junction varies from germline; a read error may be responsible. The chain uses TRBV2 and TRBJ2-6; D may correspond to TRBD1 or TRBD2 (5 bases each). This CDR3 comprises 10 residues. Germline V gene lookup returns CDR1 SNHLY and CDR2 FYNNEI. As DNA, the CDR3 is TGTGCCAGCGAGGGACGCACTGAAGCTTTC. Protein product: CASEGRTEAF.

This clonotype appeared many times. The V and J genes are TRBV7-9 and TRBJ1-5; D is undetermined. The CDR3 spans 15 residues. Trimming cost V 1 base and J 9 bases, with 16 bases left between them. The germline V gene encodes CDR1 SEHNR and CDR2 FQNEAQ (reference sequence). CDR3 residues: CASSLVSGTPGPQHF. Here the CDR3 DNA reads TGTGCCAGCAGCTTAGTTTCGGGCACGCCGGGGCCCCAGCATTTT.

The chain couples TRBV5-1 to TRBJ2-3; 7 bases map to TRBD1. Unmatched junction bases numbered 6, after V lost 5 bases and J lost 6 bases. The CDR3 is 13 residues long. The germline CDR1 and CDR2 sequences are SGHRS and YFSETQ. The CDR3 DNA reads TGCGCCAGCAGAGGTACAGGGGAGGATACGCAGTATTTT. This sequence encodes CASRGTGEDTQYF. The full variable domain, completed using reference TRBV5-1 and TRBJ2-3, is KAGVTQTPRYLIKTRGQQVTLSCSPISGHRSVSWYQQTPGQGLQFLFEYFSETQRNKGNFPGRFSGRQFSNSRSEMNVSTLELGDSALYLCASRGTGEDTQYFGPGTRLTVL.